This TCR beta chain was sequenced during a study of cytomegalovirus exposure and HLA in healthy donors. Study details: It was reported in a later analysis that the 90 to 150 validation repertoires used the same platform as the approximately 670 first-cohort repertoires. Points from the study as a whole: There were 150 to 200 TCR beta chains listed as cytomegalovirus-associated. The classifier was said to identify cytomegalovirus status with high specificity and sensitivity. While the bulk of TCR sequences proved rare, some public TCRs turned up in many donors.

About this clone itself: Its target is not known.

TCRdb's table, derived via immunoSEQ multiplex PCR, lists solely in-frame clones and lacks some. Of some 210,000 clones listed, around nine tenths are singletons. The germline gives CDR1 SGHNT, CDR2 YENEEA. The CDR3 is 16 residues long. The ends lost 1 base at V and 6 bases at J; junction bases unmatched: 6. This chain connects TRBV11-3 to TRBJ2-1, with 10 nucleotides matching TRBD2. Sequencing input: PBMCs. This clonotype was sampled from a young woman in good health and CMV-seropositive. This CDR3 is CASSLVGSSGSNEQFF. The CDR3 bases are TGTGCCAGCAGCTTAGTTGGTTCTAGCGGGAGCAATGAGCAGTTCTTC.